This T cell receptor beta chain stems from a study of blood T cell repertoires in COVID-19. Per the original methods: The authors estimated nucleated cell counts from reference gene primer amplification. Using immunoSEQ multiplex PCR, the repertoire was profiled, and TCRdb retains in-frame clones only, with some absent. V, J and clone size derive from that table, while D and trimming were established from the DNA sequence. The sample includes 250,000 to 300,000 clones, about 90% of them seen just once. There are 15 residues in the CDR3. CDR1 is MDHEN and CDR2 is SYDVKM in the germline V gene. Trimming cost V 5 bases and J 2 bases, with 16 bases left between them.

The source is a woman aged 30 to 39 with COVID-19, enrolled during active disease. Sequenced: peripheral blood. V is TRBV28 and J is TRBJ2-7, with TRBD2 as a possible D gene (6 bases). The CDR3 region has the DNA TGTGCCAGCAGTCCCCTCCGGGGGTCAACCTACGAGCAGTACTTC. Its translation: CASSPLRGSTYEQYF. The entire variable domain, with the rest obtained from reference TRBV28 and TRBJ2-7, is as follows: DVKVTQSSRYLVKRTGEKVFLECVQDMDHENMFWYRQDPGLGLRLIYFSYDVKMKEKGDIPEGYSVSREKKERFSLILESASTNQTSMYLCASSPLRGSTYEQYFGPGTRLTVT.